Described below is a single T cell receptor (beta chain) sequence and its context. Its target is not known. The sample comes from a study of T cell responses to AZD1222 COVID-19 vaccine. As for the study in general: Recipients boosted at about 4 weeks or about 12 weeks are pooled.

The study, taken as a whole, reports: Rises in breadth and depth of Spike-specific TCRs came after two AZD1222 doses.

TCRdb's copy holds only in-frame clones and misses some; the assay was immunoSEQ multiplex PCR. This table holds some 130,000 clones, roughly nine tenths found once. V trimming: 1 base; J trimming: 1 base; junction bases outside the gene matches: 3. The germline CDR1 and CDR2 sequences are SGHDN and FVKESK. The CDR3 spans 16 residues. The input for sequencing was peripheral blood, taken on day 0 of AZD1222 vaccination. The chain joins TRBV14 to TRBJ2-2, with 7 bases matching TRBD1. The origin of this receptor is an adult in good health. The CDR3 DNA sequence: TGTGCCAGCAGCCAAGCTAGGGGGCTGAACACCGGGGAGCTGTTTTTT. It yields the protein CASSQARGLNTGELFF.